This entry features one T cell receptor (beta chain) sequence. Looked up from germline, CDR1 is MGHDK and CDR2 is SYGVNS. The CDR3 length is 14 residues. These data belong to a study of monozygotic twins with inflammatory bowel disease. TCRdb reprocessed the 5' RACE reads and keeps a single row for each CDR3 protein, giving no DNA. The table lists about 380,000 distinct CDR3 sequences. Sequencing used blood. The clonotype was recovered from a human donor with ulcerative colitis or Crohn's disease, or a healthy co-twin of an affected twin (not recorded which). The gene calls are TRBV25-1 and TRBJ1-2; TCRdb reports TRBD1, a call that lacks DNA to check it against. The CDR3 protein is CASSVAGLSYGYTF.